This TCR beta chain stems from a study of T cells in Graves' hyperthyroidism and ophthalmopathy. This clonotype was detected ten times or more. The V and J ends lost 0 bases and 3 bases respectively, with 6 bases between them. The CDR3 contains 13 residues. Regions amplified from RNA transcripts were the TCR beta CDR3 regions. The TCR CDR3 was amplified in a first-round RT-PCR using the HTBI primer set. From the multiplex PCR reads, TCRdb called clonotypes with MiXCR, one entry per CDR3 protein. The sample includes 500,000 to 750,000 distinct CDR3 sequences, 15% to 17% seen only once; the top ten take roughly 6.6%.

This receptor was obtained from a woman aged 25 to 39 with Graves' hyperthyroidism. V and J are TRBV12-3 or TRBV12-4 and TRBJ2-7; unclear D gene. The sample consisted of blood. CDR3 sequence: CASSLAPLYEQYF. The CDR3, as DNA: TGTGCCAGCAGTTTAGCCCCCCTCTACGAGCAGTACTTC.